The 6 T cell receptor beta chains reported below all come from one sample, sequenced in a study of cytomegalovirus exposure and HLA in healthy donors. A multiplex PCR was run with 60 Vbeta primers and 13 Jbeta primers. Repertoires were generated with immunoSEQ multiplex PCR, while TCRdb's copy carries only in-frame clones and drops some. The data show more than 110,000 clones, about 80% seen once. The sample comprised PBMCs. The receptors were sampled from a man aged 30-40 years in good health and CMV-seropositive.

This chain links TRBV18 with TRBJ2-5; possible D gene TRBD2, 6 bases. This CDR3 comprises 14 residues. With 2 bases removed from V and 0 bases from J, the gap between germline ends came to 7 bases. CDR1 and CDR2 (germline): KGHSH, LQKENI. CDR3 in DNA: TGTGCCAGCTCACCAGGGGGGAACCAAGAGACCCAGTACTTC. Its translation: CASSPGGNQETQYF.

In this sample, this clone turned up a few times. The chain carries TRBV4-1 and TRBJ2-7, with D maybe TRBD2 (6 bases). CDR1 and CDR2 (germline): MGHRA, YSYEKL. V dropped 3 bases and J dropped 5 bases, with 17 bases sitting between them. The CDR3 has 15 amino acids. The CDR3 sequence: CASSQVLPRGNEQYF. The CDR3 region has the DNA TGCGCCAGCAGCCAGGTACTCCCACGGGGGAACGAGCAGTACTTC.

The sample holds one count of this clone. The chain recombines TRBV9 with TRBJ2-7; a possible D gene is TRBD2 (5 bases). CDR1 is SGDLS, CDR2 YYNGEE, per germline. V lost 4 bases and J lost 1, with 12 bases in between. The CDR3 loop spans 14 amino acids. The DNA of the CDR3 is TGTGCCAGCAGCATGTTGTGGGAGTCCTACGAGCAGTACTTC. As protein: CASSMLWESYEQYF.

V gene TRBV6-6 combines with J gene TRBJ2-1; 9 bases agree with TRBD2. V dropped 2 bases and J dropped 5; count of bases not matched to a gene: 4. The CDR3 runs 15 residues. Germline loops: CDR1 MNHNY, CDR2 SVGAGI (reference sequence). The chain's CDR3 is CASSYKAGGDNEQFF. DNA for the CDR3: TGTGCCAGCAGTTACAAAGCGGGAGGTGACAATGAGCAGTTCTTC.

This chain connects TRBV5-1 to TRBJ2-3; 14 bases are shared with TRBD2. This CDR3 is built from 14 residues. Germline CDR1 is SGHRS and CDR2 is YFSETQ. V was pared by 6 bases and J by 6 bases, with 3 bases of the junction left unmatched. This chain's CDR3 is CASTGLAGEDTQYF. In DNA form, the CDR3 reads TGCGCCAGCACGGGACTAGCGGGAGAGGATACGCAGTATTTT.

V usage is TRBV27 and J usage is TRBJ1-6, with TRBD1 as a possible D gene (5 bases). The V gene's germline CDR1 is MNHEY and CDR2 SMNVEV (reference sequence). V gave up 6 bases and J gave up 4 bases, with 16 bases separating them. The CDR3 contains 16 residues. CDR3 region: CASRRQQGPYNSPLHF. Here the CDR3 DNA reads TGTGCCAGCAGAAGACAGCAAGGCCCGTATAATTCACCCCTCCACTTT.